Listed below are T cell receptor beta chains from one sample, sequenced in a study of cytomegalovirus exposure and HLA in healthy donors. Assay: immunoSEQ multiplex PCR; the TCRdb copy retains only in-frame clones and omits some. Of 150,000 or so clones listed, roughly 84% were seen once; the top ten hold roughly a tenth. The material sequenced was PBMCs. These receptors came from a man aged 30-40 years in good health and CMV-seropositive. CDR3s include the opening cysteine and the closing phenylalanine or tryptophan. A D gene is named only where the DNA matches it firmly. Clone size is not always given. Where it is, it says once, few, many or a class for expanded clones.

J	V	D	length	size	CDR3	DNA
TRBJ2-2	TRBV5-6	TRBD2	16	NA	CASSNTGLADTGELFF	TGTGCCAGCAGTAATACGGGACTAGCAGACACCGGGGAGCTGTTTTTT
TRBJ2-1	TRBV28	TRBD2	14	NA	CASSSGPTLNEQFF	TGTGCCAGTTCTAGCGGCCCGACTCTCAATGAGCAGTTCTTC
TRBJ2-2	TRBV7-8	NA	16	NA	CASRLTSLGDTGELFF	TGTGCCAGCAGGCTAACTTCTTTAGGGGACACCGGGGAGCTGTTTTTT
TRBJ2-3	TRBV9	TRBD2	16	NA	CASSVGGRLAVDTQYF	TGTGCCAGCAGCGTGGGAGGGAGGCTAGCGGTAGATACGCAGTATTTT
TRBJ2-2	TRBV4-3	TRBD2	18	NA	CASSQGIAGGAGTGELFF	TGCGCCAGCAGCCAAGGAATAGCGGGGGGCGCAGGCACCGGGGAGCTGTTTTTT
TRBJ2-6	TRBV5-4	NA	18	NA	CASSLNRGQSSGANVLTF	TGTGCCAGCAGCTTGAATAGAGGGCAGTCCTCTGGGGCCAACGTCCTGACTTTC
TRBJ2-3	TRBV27	TRBD1	14	once	CASSFPDRGWTQYF	TGTGCCAGCAGTTTCCCGGACAGGGGCTGGACGCAGTATTTT
TRBJ2-2	TRBV18	TRBD2	19	NA	CASSPQGLAGAGNTGELFF	TGTGCCAGCTCACCACAGGGACTAGCGGGAGCAGGGAACACCGGGGAGCTGTTTTTT
TRBJ2-3	TRBV7-9	NA	16	NA	CASSLGAGPLADTQYF	TGTGCCAGCAGCTTAGGGGCGGGACCATTAGCAGATACGCAGTATTTT
TRBJ2-3	TRBV7-9	TRBD2	16	NA	CASSLRVGLASDTQYF	TGTGCCAGCAGCTTAAGGGTGGGACTAGCATCAGATACGCAGTATTTT
TRBJ1-2	TRBV19	TRBD1	14	NA	CASRKAGGDYGYTF	TGTGCCAGTAGGAAGGCAGGGGGCGACTATGGCTACACCTTC
TRBJ1-6	TRBV19	NA	13	NA	CATQQGFNSPLHF	TGTGCCACTCAACAGGGTTTCAATTCACCCCTCCACTTT
TRBJ2-5	TRBV11-2	NA	17	NA	CASSLYPGDQYQETQYF	TGTGCCAGCAGCTTATACCCAGGGGACCAGTACCAAGAGACCCAGTACTTC
TRBJ2-1	TRBV27	NA	15	NA	CASTSTGSGYNEQFF	TGTGCCAGCACTTCTACGGGGAGTGGTTACAATGAGCAGTTCTTC
TRBJ1-2	TRBV27	NA	12	few	CASIGRGNGYTF	TGTGCCAGCATCGGGCGAGGGAACGGCTACACCTTC
TRBJ2-4	TRBV5-6	TRBD2	19	NA	CASSRGTSGRALAKNIQYF	TGTGCCAGCAGCCGTGGGACTAGCGGGAGGGCTCTAGCCAAAAACATTCAGTACTTC
TRBJ2-7	TRBV7-3	TRBD2	15	NA	CASSSGLAGGSEQYF	TGTGCCAGCAGCTCCGGACTAGCGGGAGGGAGCGAGCAGTACTTC
TRBJ1-2	TRBV4-1	TRBD1	15	NA	CASSHPATGSGGYTF	TGCGCCAGCAGCCACCCAGCGACAGGGTCTGGCGGCTACACCTTC
TRBJ2-5	TRBV5-6	TRBD2	15	NA	CASGLLAGGLGTQYF	TGTGCCAGCGGATTACTAGCGGGGGGGCTCGGGACCCAGTACTTC
TRBJ2-3	TRBV7-3	TRBD2	14	NA	CASSDPGGAGTQYF	TGTGCCAGCAGTGACCCGGGGGGTGCAGGTACGCAGTATTTT
TRBJ2-2	TRBV19	TRBD2	14	NA	CASGGGRAAGELFF	TGTGCCAGTGGAGGCGGGAGGGCCGCGGGGGAGCTGTTTTTT
TRBJ2-7	TRBV7-8	NA	15	once	CASSWKVGEAYEQYF	TGTGCCAGCAGCTGGAAGGTGGGAGAGGCCTACGAGCAGTACTTC
TRBJ1-5	TRBV5-1	NA	15	NA	CASRRTPYSNQPQHF	TGCGCCAGCAGACGGACACCCTATAGCAATCAGCCCCAGCATTTT
TRBJ2-5	TRBV5-1	TRBD1	19	NA	CASSLGPGAGQGSGETQYF	TGCGCCAGCAGCTTGGGGCCTGGTGCGGGACAGGGCTCCGGAGAGACCCAGTACTTC
TRBJ2-2	TRBV9	TRBD2	15	NA	CASSVTAGDTGELFF	TGTGCCAGCAGCGTGACAGCGGGGGACACCGGGGAGCTGTTTTTT
TRBJ2-2	TRBV11-2	TRBD1	15	NA	CASSNRQGAGGELFF	TGTGCCAGCAGCAATAGACAGGGGGCGGGCGGGGAGCTGTTTTTT
TRBJ1-4	TRBV30	NA	13	NA	CAWTPGTNEKLFF	TGTGCCTGGACCCCGGGGACTAATGAAAAACTGTTTTTT
TRBJ1-1	TRBV5-1	NA	15	once	CASSLGGGSGSGAFF	TGCGCCAGCAGCTTAGGAGGTGGGTCCGGTTCGGGCGCTTTCTTT
TRBJ2-7	TRBV11-2	NA	17	NA	CASSSHSSGRGTLEQYF	TGTGCCAGCAGCTCCCATTCCTCGGGGAGGGGGACCCTCGAGCAGTACTTC
TRBJ2-2	TRBV19	TRBD2	16	NA	CASSRTSGGRTGELFF	TGTGCCAGTAGTAGGACTAGCGGGGGGCGCACCGGGGAGCTGTTTTTT
TRBJ2-5	TRBV7-2	TRBD1	14	NA	CASTWDRGWETQYF	TGTGCCAGCACCTGGGACAGGGGATGGGAGACCCAGTACTTC
TRBJ1-2	TRBV9	TRBD1	15	NA	CASSVGTGDDYGYTF	TGTGCCAGCAGCGTCGGGACAGGAGATGACTATGGCTACACCTTC
TRBJ1-1	TRBV19	TRBD1	15	NA	CASSTTGGLNTEAFF	TGTGCCAGTAGTACGACAGGGGGCTTGAACACTGAAGCTTTCTTT
TRBJ2-3	TRBV7-2	TRBD2	16	NA	CASSQRGGGYTDTQYF	TGTGCCAGCAGCCAGAGGGGCGGGGGATATACAGATACGCAGTATTTT
TRBJ1-1	TRBV11-2	NA	13	once	CASSLAEGVWAFF	TGTGCCAGCAGCTTAGCAGAGGGGGTATGGGCTTTCTTT
TRBJ2-7	TRBV27	TRBD1	16	NA	CASSQDPGQGLAPRLF	TGTGCCAGCAGTCAAGACCCGGGACAGGGTTTGGCCCCTCGCCTCTTC
TRBJ1-2	TRBV7-9	NA	13	few	CASSFGQDYGYTF	TGTGCCAGCAGCTTTGGGCAAGACTATGGCTACACCTTC
TRBJ1-5	TRBV7-2	TRBD1	14	NA	CASSKGQGDQPQHF	TGTGCCAGCAGCAAAGGACAGGGGGATCAGCCCCAGCATTTT
TRBJ1-2	TRBV28	TRBD1	16	few	CASSPAGQGGNYGYTF	TGTGCCAGCAGTCCAGCCGGACAGGGGGGTAACTATGGCTACACCTTC
TRBJ1-1	TRBV5-1	TRBD1	14	NA	CASSRGTGDTEAFF	TGCGCCAGCAGCCGGGGGACAGGGGACACTGAAGCTTTCTTT
TRBJ2-1	TRBV6-1	NA	15	NA	CASPLSLRSYNEQFF	TGTGCCAGCCCCCTATCACTCCGCTCCTACAATGAGCAGTTCTTC
TRBJ2-7	TRBV5-5	NA	15	NA	CASSRQRDNSYEQYF	TGTGCCAGCAGCCGCCAACGGGACAACTCCTACGAGCAGTACTTC
TRBJ1-2	TRBV5-1	NA	13	few	CASSFGSTYGYTF	TGCGCCAGCAGCTTCGGGTCGACCTATGGCTACACCTTC
TRBJ2-3	TRBV27	TRBD1	15	NA	CASSFRQGYPDTQYF	TGTGCCAGCAGTTTCAGACAGGGATACCCAGATACGCAGTATTTT
TRBJ2-3	TRBV9	NA	12	NA	CASSETPDTQYF	TGTGCCAGCAGCGAAACACCAGATACGCAGTATTTT
TRBJ1-5	TRBV7-2	TRBD1	15	NA	CASSFGQGGDQPQHF	TGTGCCAGCAGCTTCGGACAGGGAGGGGATCAGCCCCAGCATTTT
TRBJ1-6	TRBV2	NA	17	NA	CASSAPRGGTNNSPLHF	TGTGCCAGCAGTGCTCCCCGGGGGGGGACGAATAATTCACCCCTCCACTTT
TRBJ2-1	TRBV30	TRBD1	15	NA	CAWSLGQGAGDEQFF	TGTGCCTGGAGTCTCGGACAGGGGGCAGGGGATGAGCAGTTCTTC